These T cell receptor beta chains were read from a single sample in a study of a mutant IDH1 vaccine in newly diagnosed glioma. What these receptors recognize is not known. Profiling relied on immunoSEQ multiplex PCR, and the TCRdb table lists in-frame clones only, not all of them. The table shows some 50,000 clones, with about 61% occurring only once. The material was peripheral blood mononuclear cells (PBMCs), obtained from a glioma patient whose treatment included an IDH1 peptide vaccine. Receptors were obtained from a man between 40 and 49 years old with glioma. Some clones in this sample may be carry-over from other donors' samples. Each CDR3 is given with its conserved first and last residue. The order of the fields is J gene, V gene, CDR3 protein.

TRBJ1-4	TRBV7-9	CASSLGPSGLVFF
TRBJ2-3	TRBV5-1	CASSLAGGQDTQYF
TRBJ1-2	TRBV7-6	CASSLDTGLTYGYTF
TRBJ2-5	TRBV2	CASRGSGGQVETQYF
TRBJ2-1	TRBV9	CASSVISGANNEQFF
TRBJ1-3	TRBV7-9	CASGENSGNTIYF
TRBJ2-5	TRBV19	CASSPGQGSLPETQYF
TRBJ1-2	TRBV4-2	CASSVRGRGSYGYTF
TRBJ2-7	TRBV4-1	CASSQVADGYEQYF
TRBJ1-4	TRBV27	CASSSPLGQGEKLFF
TRBJ2-6	TRBV6-6	CATHPRAGTGANVLTF
TRBJ1-3	TRBV6-5	CASSYGLPNSGNTIYF
TRBJ1-2	TRBV6-6	CASSYSAYAYGYTF
TRBJ2-7	TRBV6-6	CASSSGTSNYEQYF
TRBJ2-7	TRBV5-1	CASSFLPGFSYEQYF
TRBJ2-1	TRBV7-3	CASSPPGLAATEQFF
TRBJ1-4	TRBV12-2	CASRSRTVLYEKLFF
TRBJ1-1	TRBV5-6	CASSLFGRGGNTEAFF
TRBJ1-2	TRBV19	CASSIRSAGDYGYTF
TRBJ2-1	TRBV19	CASLPSSSYNEQFF
TRBJ1-5	TRBV2	CASSAGHNSNQPQHF
TRBJ1-4	TRBV13	CASSFFGLERKLFF
TRBJ2-2	TRBV5-5	CASSLVIAANTGELFF
TRBJ2-2	TRBV5-8	CASSLAGSTGELFF
TRBJ1-2	TRBV10-2	CASSETGSGGYGYTF
TRBJ1-2	TRBV5-1	CASRGGQKNYGYTF
TRBJ1-6	TRBV9	CASTRQGGEPLHF
TRBJ2-7	TRBV6-5	CASSLNPGQVYEQYF
TRBJ1-1	TRBV7-3	CASTLQGGDTEAFF
TRBJ1-4	TRBV29-1	CSVEGDRGPTRVF
TRBJ1-5	TRBV30	CAWRIPGANQPQHF
TRBJ2-5	TRBV4-1	CASSQVPSGGGTQYF
TRBJ2-4	TRBV29-1	CSIGGGENIQYF
TRBJ1-1	TRBV19	CASSPFTGGNTEAFF
TRBJ2-2	TRBV5-6	CASSLWRQDNTGELFF
TRBJ2-1	TRBV10-1	CASSGQGLNNEQFF
TRBJ1-1	TRBV14	CASSQENFVSAFF
TRBJ2-6	TRBV5-1	CASSPTTDRESGANVLTF
TRBJ2-1	TRBV5-1	CASRSSNEQFF
TRBJ1-2	TRBV19	CASKEDRLGHGYTF
TRBJ1-2	TRBV18	CASSPRGQGDYGYTF